Listed here is a single TCR beta chain. In the source study's methods: Amplifying reference gene primers gave estimates of nucleated cell counts. Some clones are missing from TCRdb's copy, which holds only in-frame ones; the method was immunoSEQ multiplex PCR. V, J and clone size were drawn from that table, and D and trimming were deduced from the DNA. Among under 300,000 clones listed, about 90% were seen once. There are 17 residues in the CDR3. Looked up from germline, CDR1 is KGHDR and CDR2 is SFDVKD. Trimming pared 4 bases from V and 5 bases from J, leaving 20 bases between. This record comes from a study of blood T cell repertoires in COVID-19. Study overall: The United States, Italy and Spain supplied acute and convalescent COVID-19 samples.

The origin of this receptor is a man between 60 and 75 years old who had recovered from COVID-19. The chain couples TRBV24-1 to TRBJ1-5; D is undetermined. Material for sequencing was peripheral blood. The CDR3 bases are TGTGCCACCAGTGACGGAGGGAGGGCAGGACTAGATCAGCCCCAGCATTTT. As protein: CATSDGGRAGLDQPQHF.